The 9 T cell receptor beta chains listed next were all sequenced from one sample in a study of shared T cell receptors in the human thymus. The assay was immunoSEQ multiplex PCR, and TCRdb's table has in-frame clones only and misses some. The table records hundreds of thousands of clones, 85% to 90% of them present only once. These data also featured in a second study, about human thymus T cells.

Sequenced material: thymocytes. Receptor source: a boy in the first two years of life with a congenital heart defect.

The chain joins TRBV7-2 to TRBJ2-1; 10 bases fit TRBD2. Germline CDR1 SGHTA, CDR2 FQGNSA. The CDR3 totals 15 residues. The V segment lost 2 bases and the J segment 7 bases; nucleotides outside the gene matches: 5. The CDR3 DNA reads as TGTGCCAGCAGCTTAAGCGGGAGGGTAAGGAATGAGCAGTTCTTC. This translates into CASSLSGRVRNEQFF.

The DNA for the CDR3 is TGTGCCAGCAGCAAGAGAGGTGCCAGAGACACAGATACGCAGTATTTT. Its protein product is CASSKRGARDTDTQYF. The rearrangement uses TRBV14 and TRBJ2-3, with unresolved D. The V and J ends lost 5 bases and 2 bases respectively, with 17 bases between them. The CDR3 sequence is 16 residues long. Germline V CDR1 and CDR2: SGHDN, FVKESK.

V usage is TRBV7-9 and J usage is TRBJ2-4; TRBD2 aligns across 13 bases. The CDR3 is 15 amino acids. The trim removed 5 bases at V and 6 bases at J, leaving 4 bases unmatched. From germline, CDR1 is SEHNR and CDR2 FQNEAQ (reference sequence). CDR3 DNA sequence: TGTGCCAGCAGCAAGGGACTAGCGGGGAGAAACATTCAGTACTTC. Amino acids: CASSKGLAGRNIQYF.

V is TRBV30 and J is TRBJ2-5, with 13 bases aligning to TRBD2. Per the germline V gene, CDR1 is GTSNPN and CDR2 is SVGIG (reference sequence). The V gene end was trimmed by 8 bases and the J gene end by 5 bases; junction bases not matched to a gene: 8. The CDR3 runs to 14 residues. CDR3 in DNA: TGTGCCCACAGGACTAGCGGGAGAGATGAGACCCAGTACTTC. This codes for CAHRTSGRDETQYF.

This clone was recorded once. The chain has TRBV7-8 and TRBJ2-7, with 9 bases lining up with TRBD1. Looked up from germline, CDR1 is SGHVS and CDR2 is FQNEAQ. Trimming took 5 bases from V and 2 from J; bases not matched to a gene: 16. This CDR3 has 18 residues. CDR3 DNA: TGTGCCAGCAGCGCCGGGACAGGGATGCGGGGATTTGCCTACGAGCAGTACTTC. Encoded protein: CASSAGTGMRGFAYEQYF.

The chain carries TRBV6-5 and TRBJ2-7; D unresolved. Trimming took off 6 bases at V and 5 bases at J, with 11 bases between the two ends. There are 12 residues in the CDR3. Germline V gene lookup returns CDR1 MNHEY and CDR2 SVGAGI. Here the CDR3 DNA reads TGTGCCAGCAGCCCCGATGGCCACGAGCAGTACTTC. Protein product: CASSPDGHEQYF.

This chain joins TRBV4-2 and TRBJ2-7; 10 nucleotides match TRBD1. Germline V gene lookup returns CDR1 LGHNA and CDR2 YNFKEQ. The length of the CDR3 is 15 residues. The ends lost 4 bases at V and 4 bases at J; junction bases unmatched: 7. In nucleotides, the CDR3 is TGTGCCAGCAGCCTAGGTGGGACAGGGGTATACGAGCAGTACTTC. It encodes CASSLGGTGVYEQYF.

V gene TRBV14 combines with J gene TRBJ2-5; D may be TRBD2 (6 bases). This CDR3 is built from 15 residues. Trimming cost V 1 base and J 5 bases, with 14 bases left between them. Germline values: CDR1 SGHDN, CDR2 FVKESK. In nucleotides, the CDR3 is TGTGCCAGCAGCCAAGTACCCGGGACTCCGGAGACCCAGTACTTC. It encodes CASSQVPGTPETQYF.

DNA for the CDR3: TGTGCCAGCCTAACCTGGACTGGGACAGGGACTACGTTGAACACTGAAGCTTTCTTT. Translating gives CASLTWTGTGTTLNTEAFF. The V and J genes are TRBV2 and TRBJ1-1; TRBD1 matches at 9 bases. The CDR3 consists of 19 residues. Germline CDR1 is SNHLY and CDR2 is FYNNEI. Germline trimming cut 8 bases from V and 0 bases from J; bases unmatched to any gene: 19. Based on the CDR3 plus reference TRBV2 and TRBJ1-1, the full variable domain is EPEVTQTPSHQVTQMGQEVILRCVPISNHLYFYWYRQILGQKVEFLVSFYNNEISEKSEIFDDQFSVERPDGSNFTLKIRSTKLEDSAMYFCASLTWTGTGTTLNTEAFFGQGTRLTVV.